Each of the 8 T cell receptor beta chains below was sequenced from the same sample in a study of shared clonotypes between healthy human individuals. Generated by immunoSEQ multiplex PCR, the TCRdb table keeps only in-frame clones and is missing some. The table shows a few hundred thousand clones, with over 65% occurring only once. The source material was memory CD4+ T cells sorted from blood. The sample's subset: CD45RA-negative fraction. These receptors were obtained from a young man in good health.

This chain joins TRBV29-1 and TRBJ2-7, with 9 bases fitting TRBD2. The CDR3 contains 12 residues. Germline V gene data show CDR1 as SQVTM and CDR2 as ANQGSEA. CDR3 nucleotide sequence: TGCGCGGGGGGGAGCTCGCGCTGGGAGCAGTACTTC. It specifies CAGGSSRWEQYF.

The chain is built from TRBV21-1 and TRBJ1-5. TRBV21-1 is a pseudogene segment. The CDR3 consists of 13 residues. The CDR3: CASSKVERQPQHF. The CDR3 DNA is TGTGCCAGCAGCAAAGTTGAACGTCAGCCCCAGCATTTT.

This clone has a handful of counts. The V and J genes are TRBV7-2 and TRBJ2-3; 7 bases align to TRBD2. The germline CDR1 and CDR2 sequences are SGHTA and FQGNSA. V gave up 3 bases and J gave up 7 bases; unmatched junction bases: 7. The CDR3 has 14 residues. Here the CDR3 DNA reads TGTGCCAGCAGCTTCACGGGAGGAGTGAATACGCAGTATTTT. Encoded protein: CASSFTGGVNTQYF.

The rearrangement uses TRBV29-1 and TRBJ2-2; D not resolved. V was cut by 4 bases and J by 7 bases, with 13 bases left in between. Germline V gene lookup returns CDR1 SQVTM and CDR2 ANQGSEA. CDR3 length equals 13 residues. The CDR3 DNA is TGCAGCGTTGGGGCCGCTGGGATCGGGGAGCTGTTTTTT. Translation: CSVGAAGIGELFF.

This clone turned up a few times. Other DNA sequences of this sample code for an identical CDR3. The chain combines TRBV7-9 with TRBJ2-7, with D possibly matching TRBD1 (6 bases). CDR1 is SEHNR and CDR2 is FQNEAQ in the germline V gene (reference sequence). V gave up 0 bases and J gave up 4 bases, with 7 bases separating them. This CDR3 is 13 amino acids long. The CDR3 DNA follows: TGTGCCAGCAGCTTAGCAGGGGGTTACGAGCAGTACTTC. Translation gives CASSLAGGYEQYF.

The V and J genes are TRBV7-2 and TRBJ1-1; D is possibly TRBD1 (6 bases). Per germline, CDR1 SGHTA and CDR2 FQGNSA. CDR3 length equals 14 residues. V was cut by 3 bases and J by 5 bases, with 13 bases left in between. CDR3 loop: CASSLFRGETEAFF. The CDR3 nucleotides are TGTGCCAGCAGCTTGTTCAGGGGAGAGACTGAAGCTTTCTTT.

V and J are TRBV10-2 and TRBJ2-7; possibly TRBD2 for D (6 bases). Germline V gene data show CDR1 as WSHSY and CDR2 as SAAADI. The CDR3 contains 16 residues. V lost 1 base to trimming and J lost 3 bases, with 16 bases between them. The DNA for the CDR3 is TGCGCCAGCAGTGAGTTCGGGGGACTGATGTACTACGAGCAGTACTTC. This encodes CASSEFGGLMYYEQYF.

This chain connects TRBV4-3 to TRBJ1-2; D is undetermined. There are 17 residues in the CDR3. Germline-derived CDR1 and CDR2 are LGHNA and YSLEER. Trimming took off 2 bases at V and 2 bases at J, with 18 bases between the two ends. The CDR3 DNA sequence: TGCGCCAGCAGCCAATTCTGGCTGCAGCAGGAGAACTATGGCTACACCTTC. This sequence encodes CASSQFWLQQENYGYTF.